Listed here is a single TCR beta chain. Its antigen is undetermined. Mouse names are used for the genes. The CDR3 end is not reached by the read, which stops 1 residue before it; the germline J gene fills it in. The data originate from a study of tissue T cells after allogeneic stem cell transplantation. Regarding the study as a whole: Anatomically similar tissues had similar TCR repertoires within each patient. Shared clones across patients were few; motif clustering revealed tissue-specific shared signatures.

Specified time point: mouse harvest day 14 after allogeneic transplant. The graft held 10^6 splenic CD5+ T cells and 10^7 T-cell-depleted bone marrow cells. This mouse GVHD model was MHC-mismatched B6 to BALB/c, profiled day 7 or 14. Germline lookup yields CDR1 KGHTA and CDR2 FQNQQP. This CDR3 is 13 amino acids long. CDR3 sequences, V/J genes, frequencies and template counts came from survey-depth TCRbeta sequencing. Method: immunoSEQ multiplex PCR; TCRdb's copy keeps in-frame clones and lacks some. The profile covers thousands of clones, with 36% appearing a single time and 6% to 7% taken by the ten largest.

Specimen: skin. The gene calls are TRBV23 and TRBJ2-4; the table gives TRBD1 as D, unverified against the DNA. This receptor was identified in a female BALB/c mouse given C57BL/6 T cells with graft-versus-host disease after an allogeneic hematopoietic cell transplant. The CDR3 protein is CSSAQGRQNTLYF. The covered CDR3 bases are TGCTCCAGCGCACAGGGCAGACAAAACACCTTGTAC.